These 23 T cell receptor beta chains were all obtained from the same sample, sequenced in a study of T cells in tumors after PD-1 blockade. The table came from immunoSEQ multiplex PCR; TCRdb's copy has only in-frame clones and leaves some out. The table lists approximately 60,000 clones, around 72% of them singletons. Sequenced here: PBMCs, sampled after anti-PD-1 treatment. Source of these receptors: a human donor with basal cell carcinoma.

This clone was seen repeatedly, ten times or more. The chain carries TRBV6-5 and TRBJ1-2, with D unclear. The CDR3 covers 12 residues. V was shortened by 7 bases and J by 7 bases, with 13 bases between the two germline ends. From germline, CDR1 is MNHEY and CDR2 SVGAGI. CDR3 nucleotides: TGTGCCAGCACCATATGGGGTAGTGGCTACACCTTC. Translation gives CASTIWGSGYTF.

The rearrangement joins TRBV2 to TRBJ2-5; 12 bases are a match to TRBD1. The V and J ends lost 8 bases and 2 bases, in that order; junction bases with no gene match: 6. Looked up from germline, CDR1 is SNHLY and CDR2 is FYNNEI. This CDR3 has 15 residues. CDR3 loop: CASSGQGAGQETQYF. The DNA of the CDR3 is TGTGCCAGCTCGGGACAGGGGGCAGGGCAAGAGACCCAGTACTTC. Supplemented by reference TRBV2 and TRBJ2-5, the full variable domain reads EPEVTQTPSHQVTQMGQEVILRCVPISNHLYFYWYRQILGQKVEFLVSFYNNEISEKSEIFDDQFSVERPDGSNFTLKIRSTKLEDSAMYFCASSGQGAGQETQYFGPGTRLLVL.

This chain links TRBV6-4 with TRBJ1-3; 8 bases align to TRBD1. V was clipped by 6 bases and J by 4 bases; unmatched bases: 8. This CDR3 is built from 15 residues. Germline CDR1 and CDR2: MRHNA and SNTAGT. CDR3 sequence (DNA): TGTGCCAGCAGGGACAGGGAGCCGGGCGGAAACACCATATATTTT. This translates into CASRDREPGGNTIYF.

The chain's CDR3 is CASKDRDRNSPLHF. DNA for the CDR3: TGTGCCAGCAAAGACAGGGATCGGAATTCACCCCTCCACTTT. This rearrangement joins TRBV6-5 to TRBJ1-6; 7 nucleotides align to TRBD1. Trimming cost V 7 bases and J 7 bases; bases outside gene matches: 7. CDR1 MNHEY and CDR2 SVGAGI come from the germline V gene. The CDR3 spans 14 residues.

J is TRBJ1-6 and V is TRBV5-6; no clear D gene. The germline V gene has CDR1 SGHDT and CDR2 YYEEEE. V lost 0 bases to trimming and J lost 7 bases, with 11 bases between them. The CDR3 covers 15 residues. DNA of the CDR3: TGTGCCAGCAGCTTGGGAGGCGAACCGAATTCACCCCTCCACTTT. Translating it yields CASSLGGEPNSPLHF.

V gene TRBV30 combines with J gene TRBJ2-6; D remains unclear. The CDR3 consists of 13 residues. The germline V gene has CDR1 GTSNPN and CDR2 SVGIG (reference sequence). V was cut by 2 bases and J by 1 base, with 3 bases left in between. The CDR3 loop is CAWSRSGANVLTF. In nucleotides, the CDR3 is TGTGCCTGGAGTCGATCTGGGGCCAACGTCCTGACTTTC.

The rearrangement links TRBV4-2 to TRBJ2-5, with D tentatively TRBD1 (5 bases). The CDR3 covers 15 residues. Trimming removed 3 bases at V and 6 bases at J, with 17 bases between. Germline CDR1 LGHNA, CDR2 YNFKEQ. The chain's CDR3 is CASSQQGYPRQTQYF. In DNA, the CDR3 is TGTGCCAGCAGCCAGCAGGGCTACCCTCGCCAGACCCAGTACTTC.

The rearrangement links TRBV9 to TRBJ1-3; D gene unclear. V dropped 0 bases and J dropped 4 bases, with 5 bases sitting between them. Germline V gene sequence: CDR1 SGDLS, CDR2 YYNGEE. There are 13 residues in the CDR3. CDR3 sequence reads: CASSVGPGNTIYF. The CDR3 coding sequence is TGTGCCAGCAGCGTAGGTCCCGGAAACACCATATATTTT.

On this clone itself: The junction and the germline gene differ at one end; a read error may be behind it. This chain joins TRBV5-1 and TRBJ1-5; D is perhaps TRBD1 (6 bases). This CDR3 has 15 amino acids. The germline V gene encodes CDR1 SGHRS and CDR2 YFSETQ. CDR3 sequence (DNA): TGCGCCCGCAGCTGGGCCGGGGGGGGGCATCATCCCCAGCATTTT. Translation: CARSWAGGGHHPQHF.

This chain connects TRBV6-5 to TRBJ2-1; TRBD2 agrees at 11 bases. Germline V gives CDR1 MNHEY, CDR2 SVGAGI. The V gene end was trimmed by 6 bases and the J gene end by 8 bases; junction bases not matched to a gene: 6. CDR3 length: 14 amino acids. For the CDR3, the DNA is TGTGCCAGCAGCCTGACTAGCGGGGCCCATGAGCAGTTCTTC. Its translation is CASSLTSGAHEQFF.

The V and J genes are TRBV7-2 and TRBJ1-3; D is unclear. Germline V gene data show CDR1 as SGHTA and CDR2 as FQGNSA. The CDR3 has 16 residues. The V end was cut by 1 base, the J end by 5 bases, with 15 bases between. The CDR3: CASSLEGRASRNTIYF. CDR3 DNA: TGTGCCAGCAGCTTAGAAGGAAGAGCCTCAAGAAACACCATATATTTT. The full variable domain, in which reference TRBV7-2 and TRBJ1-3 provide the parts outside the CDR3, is GAGVSQSPSNKVTEKGKDVELRCDPISGHTALYWYRQSLGQGLEFLIYFQGNSAPDKSGLPSDRFSAERTGGSVSTLTIQRTQQEDSAVYLCASSLEGRASRNTIYFGEGSWLTVV.

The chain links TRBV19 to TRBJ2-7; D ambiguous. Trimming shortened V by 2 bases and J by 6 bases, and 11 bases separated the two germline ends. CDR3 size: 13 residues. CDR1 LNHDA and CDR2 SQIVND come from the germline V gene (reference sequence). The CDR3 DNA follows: TGTGCCAGTAGTATATCTCCGGACCTCGAGCAGTACTTC. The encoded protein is CASSISPDLEQYF. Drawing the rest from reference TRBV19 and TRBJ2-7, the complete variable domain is DGGITQSPKYLFRKEGQNVTLSCEQNLNHDAMYWYRQDPGQGLRLIYYSQIVNDFQKGDIAEGYSVSREKKESFPLTVTSAQKNPTAFYLCASSISPDLEQYFGPGTRLTVT.

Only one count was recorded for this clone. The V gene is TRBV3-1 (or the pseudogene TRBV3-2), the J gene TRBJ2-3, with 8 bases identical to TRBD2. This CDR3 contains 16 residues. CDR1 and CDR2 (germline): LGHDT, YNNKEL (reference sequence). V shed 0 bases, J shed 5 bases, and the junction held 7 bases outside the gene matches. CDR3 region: CASSQETYRGGDTQYF. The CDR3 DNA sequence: TGTGCCAGCAGCCAAGAAACCTACCGGGGGGGAGATACGCAGTATTTT.

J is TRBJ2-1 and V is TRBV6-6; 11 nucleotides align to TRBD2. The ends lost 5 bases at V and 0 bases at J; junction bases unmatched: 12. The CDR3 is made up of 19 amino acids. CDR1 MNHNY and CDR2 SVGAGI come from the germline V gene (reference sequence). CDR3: CASSPPLAGGPSSYNEQFF. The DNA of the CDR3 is TGTGCCAGCAGTCCGCCATTAGCGGGGGGGCCGAGCTCCTACAATGAGCAGTTCTTC.

CDR3 loop: CASSHPAPGTQYF. As DNA, the CDR3 is TGTGCCAGCAGCCATCCGGCCCCCGGGACCCAGTACTTC. This chain joins TRBV3-1 (or the pseudogene TRBV3-2) and TRBJ2-5; D unresolved. Germline CDR1 LGHDT, CDR2 YNNKEL (reference sequence). The CDR3 sequence is 13 residues long. V lost 3 bases, J lost 7 bases, and 12 bases lay in between.

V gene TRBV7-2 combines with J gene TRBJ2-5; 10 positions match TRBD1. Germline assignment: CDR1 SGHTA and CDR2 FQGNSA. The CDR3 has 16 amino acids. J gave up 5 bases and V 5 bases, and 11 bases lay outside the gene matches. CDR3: CASSVEDRQGAETQYF. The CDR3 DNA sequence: TGTGCCAGCAGCGTAGAGGACCGACAGGGGGCGGAGACCCAGTACTTC.

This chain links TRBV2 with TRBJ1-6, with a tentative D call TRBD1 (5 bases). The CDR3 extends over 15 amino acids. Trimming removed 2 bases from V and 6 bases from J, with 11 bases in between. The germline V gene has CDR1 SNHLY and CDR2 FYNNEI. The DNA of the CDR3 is TGTGCCAGCAGTGAAATGACAGTGCTTAATTCACCCCTCCACTTT. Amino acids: CASSEMTVLNSPLHF.

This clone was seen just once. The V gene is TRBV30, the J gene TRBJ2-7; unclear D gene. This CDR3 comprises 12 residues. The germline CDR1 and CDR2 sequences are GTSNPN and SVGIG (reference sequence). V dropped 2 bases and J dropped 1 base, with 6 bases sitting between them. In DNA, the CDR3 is TGTGCCTGGAGTATCAGTTCCTACGAGCAGTACTTC. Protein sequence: CAWSISSYEQYF. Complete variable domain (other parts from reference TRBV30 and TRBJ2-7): SQTIHQWPATLVQPVGSPLSLECTVEGTSNPNLYWYRQAAGRGLQLLFYSVGIGQISSEVPQNLSASRPQDRQFILSSKKLLLSDSGFYLCAWSISSYEQYFGPGTRLTVT.

The CDR3, as DNA: TGTGCCACCCGAGGTGGGGGGGCTGGCACAGATACGCAGTATTTT. This gives the protein CATRGGGAGTDTQYF. The chain uses TRBV2 and TRBJ2-3; tentatively, D is TRBD2 (7 bases). The CDR3 has 15 amino acids. Germline loops: CDR1 SNHLY, CDR2 FYNNEI. V was clipped by 10 bases and J by 1 base, with 18 bases between them.

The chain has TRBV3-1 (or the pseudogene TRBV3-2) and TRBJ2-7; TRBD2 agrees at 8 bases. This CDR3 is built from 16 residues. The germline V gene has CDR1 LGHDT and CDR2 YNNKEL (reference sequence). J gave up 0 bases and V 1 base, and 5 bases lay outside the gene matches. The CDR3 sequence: CASSQVAGNPSYEQYF. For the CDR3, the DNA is TGTGCCAGCAGCCAAGTAGCGGGGAATCCCTCCTACGAGCAGTACTTC.

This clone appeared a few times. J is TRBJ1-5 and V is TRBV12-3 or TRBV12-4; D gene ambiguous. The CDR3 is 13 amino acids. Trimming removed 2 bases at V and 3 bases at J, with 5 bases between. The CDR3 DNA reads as TGTGCCAGCAGTTTATTGGACAATCAGCCCCAGCATTTT. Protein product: CASSLLDNQPQHF.

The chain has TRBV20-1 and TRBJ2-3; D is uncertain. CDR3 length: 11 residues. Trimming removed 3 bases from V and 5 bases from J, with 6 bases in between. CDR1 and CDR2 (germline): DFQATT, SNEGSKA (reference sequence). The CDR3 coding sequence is TGCAGTGCTAGTCCCCGAGATACGCAGTATTTT. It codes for CSASPRDTQYF.

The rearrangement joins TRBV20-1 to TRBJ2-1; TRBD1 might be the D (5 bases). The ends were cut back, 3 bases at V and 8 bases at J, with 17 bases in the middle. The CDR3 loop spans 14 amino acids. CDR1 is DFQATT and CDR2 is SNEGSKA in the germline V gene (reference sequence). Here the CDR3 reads CSASRGSRADEQFF. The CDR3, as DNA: TGCAGTGCTAGTAGGGGTTCACGAGCAGATGAGCAGTTCTTC.